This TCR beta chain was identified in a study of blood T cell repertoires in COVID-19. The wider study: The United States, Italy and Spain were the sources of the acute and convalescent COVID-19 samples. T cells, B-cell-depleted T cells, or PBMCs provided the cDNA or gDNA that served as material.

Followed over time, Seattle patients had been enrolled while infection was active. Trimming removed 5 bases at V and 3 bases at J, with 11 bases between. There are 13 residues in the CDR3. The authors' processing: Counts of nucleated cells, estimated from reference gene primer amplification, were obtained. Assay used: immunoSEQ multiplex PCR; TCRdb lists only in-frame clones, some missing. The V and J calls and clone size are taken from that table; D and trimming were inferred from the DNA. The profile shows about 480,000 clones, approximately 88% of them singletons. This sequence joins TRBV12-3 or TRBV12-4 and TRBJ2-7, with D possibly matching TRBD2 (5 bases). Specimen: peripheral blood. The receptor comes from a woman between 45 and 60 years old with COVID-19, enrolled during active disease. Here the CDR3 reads CASSRGLGYEQYF. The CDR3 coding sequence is TGTGCCAGCAGTCGAGGGCTGGGCTACGAGCAGTACTTC.